The 10 T cell receptor beta chains below all came from one sample that was sequenced in a study of T cells in Graves' hyperthyroidism and ophthalmopathy. TCR beta CDR3 regions were amplified from RNA transcripts. Primed by the HTBI set, a first-round RT-PCR was run on the TCR CDR3. TCRdb analysed the multiplex PCR reads with MiXCR anew, one entry per CDR3 protein. The sample consists of about 710,000 distinct CDR3 sequences, less than 20% of them appearing once. Sequenced: blood. Receptors originate from a man aged 18 to 30 with Graves' hyperthyroidism.

This clonotype was counted at least ten times. The V call is TRBV5-1, the J call TRBJ1-1; no definite D call. The CDR3 sequence is 14 residues long. Per germline, CDR1 SGHRS and CDR2 YFSETQ. V was shortened by 2 bases and J by 1 base, with 9 bases between the two germline ends. DNA of the CDR3: TGCGCCAGCAGCTTCGACGGAGCGAACACTGAAGCTTTCTTT. Translation: CASSFDGANTEAFF.

The genes are TRBV20-1 and TRBJ1-2; D remains unclear. Germline CDR1 is DFQATT and CDR2 is SNEGSKA (reference sequence). Deletions cut 4 bases from V and 0 bases from J, with 9 bases between. This CDR3 is built from 13 residues. The CDR3 loop reads CSAITASNYGYTF. The CDR3 DNA follows: TGCAGTGCTATTACGGCCTCTAACTATGGCTACACCTTC.

Worth noting for this clonotype: At one of its ends the junction is not consistent with the germline gene, which may arise from a read error. In DNA, the CDR3 is TGTGCCAGCAAAGCCCCTACCAGAGCCTACAAGCAGTACTTC. Translated: CASKAPTRAYKQYF. This chain uses TRBV6-1 with TRBJ2-7, with unresolved D. The CDR3 consists of 14 residues. CDR1 is MNHNS, CDR2 SASEGT, per germline.

This clonotype appeared many times. The rearrangement uses TRBV29-1 and TRBJ2-6, with 7 bases identical to TRBD2. Unmatched junction bases numbered 12, after V lost 7 bases and J lost 0 bases. Looked up from germline, CDR1 is SQVTM and CDR2 is ANQGSEA. The CDR3 runs to 17 residues. The CDR3 bases are TGCAGCGCCGAACCACTAGCGCCGAGCTCTGGGGCCAACGTCCTGACTTTC. Translating it yields CSAEPLAPSSGANVLTF.

This rearrangement joins TRBV7-8 to TRBJ1-6; 7 positions agree with TRBD1. This CDR3 spans 15 amino acids. Germline V CDR1 and CDR2: SGHVS, FQNEAQ. With V trimmed by 4 bases and J by 10 bases, 10 bases remained unmatched. CDR3 sequence reads: CASSSYRGKESPLHF. CDR3 coding DNA: TGTGCCAGCAGCTCCTACAGGGGAAAGGAATCACCCCTCCACTTT.

This clonotype was recorded at least ten times. The chain uses TRBV2 and TRBJ2-3; 11 bases align to TRBD2. CDR3 length equals 16 residues. V dropped 6 bases and J dropped 2; count of bases not matched to a gene: 7. Germline V lookup: CDR1 SNHLY, CDR2 FYNNEI. CDR3 residues: CASRGLAELFTDTQYF. CDR3 DNA: TGTGCCAGCAGGGGACTAGCGGAGCTCTTCACAGATACGCAGTATTTT.

There are a few counts of this clonotype. The rearrangement links TRBV6-5 to TRBJ1-5; tentative D call: TRBD1 (5 bases). V was clipped by 2 bases and J by 7 bases, with 6 bases between them. CDR1 is MNHEY, CDR2 SVGAGI, per germline. CDR3 size: 12 residues. Written as DNA, the CDR3 is TGTGCCAGCAGTTACACAGGACAGCCCCAGCATTTT. It translates to CASSYTGQPQHF.

This clonotype has a count of ten or more. The V and J genes are TRBV2 and TRBJ1-5; 11 nucleotides line up with TRBD1. The CDR3 runs to 15 residues. Germline CDR1 is SNHLY and CDR2 is FYNNEI. V lost 3 bases to trimming and J lost 6 bases; unmatched junction nucleotides: 4. Here the CDR3 DNA reads TGTGCCAGCAGTGACAGGGACAGGGGGGGTCAGCCCCAGCATTTT. Protein: CASSDRDRGGQPQHF.

This clonotype was counted a few times. The junction departs from the called germline gene at one end, perhaps through a read error. The J gene is TRBJ2-3, the V gene TRBV7-3, with 10 nucleotides matching TRBD2. The CDR3 covers 15 residues. Per germline, CDR1 SGHTA and CDR2 FQGTGA. As DNA, the CDR3 is TGTGCCAGCAACTTACCCGGGACTAGCGATCATACGCAGTATTTT. Amino acids: CASNLPGTSDHTQYF.

The chain joins TRBV7-9 to TRBJ1-6; D not certain. Trimming stripped 1 base from V and 14 bases from J, with 9 bases between. The CDR3 extends over 12 amino acids. Per the germline V gene, CDR1 is SEHNR and CDR2 is FQNEAQ (reference sequence). For the CDR3, the DNA is TGTGCCAGCAGCTTAGGTGGCCGAGCCCTCCACTTT. Translation gives CASSLGGRALHF.